This TCR beta chain was identified in a study of blood T cell repertoires in COVID-19. Germline V gene lookup returns CDR1 LGHDT and CDR2 YNNKEL (reference sequence). The J segment lost 0 bases and the V segment lost 5 bases, leaving 12 bases of the junction unmatched. This CDR3 comprises 19 residues. Per the study methods: Using reference gene primer amplification, nucleated cell counts were estimated. The method was immunoSEQ multiplex PCR; TCRdb's version includes in-frame clones alone and lacks a portion of them. V and J calls and clone size are given by that table; D and trimming were obtained from the DNA. The table records 150,000 to 200,000 clones, roughly nine tenths of them present only once.

The sequencing sample was made of peripheral blood. The rearrangement uses TRBV3-1 (or the pseudogene TRBV3-2) and TRBJ2-6; 8 nucleotides agree with TRBD1. The source is a man aged 70-80 years with active or convalescent COVID-19. The CDR3 DNA sequence: TGTGCCAGCAGCTTGCTTTTAGGACAGGGCCTCTCTGGGGCCAACGTCCTGACTTTC. This sequence encodes CASSLLLGQGLSGANVLTF.